Below, 26 T cell receptor beta chains from the same sample are listed, as sequenced in a study of blood T cell repertoires in COVID-19 (dated by TCRdb to 2018 to 2020). Library preparation employed the immunoSEQ multiplex PCR assay. What TCRdb holds here is the immuneACCESS table cut down to in-frame rearrangements. Part of the clones is not present; checked against another copy, under half of the missing clones reflect an unresolved V gene, and the others are unexplained. The sample records a few hundred thousand clones, 90% of which are singletons. In total, the top ten clones hold roughly 2.9% of the sample. Specimen: peripheral blood. The receptors were gathered from a young woman with COVID-19, enrolled during active disease.

This clone was counted at least ten times. This sequence joins TRBV5-6 and TRBJ2-5; no firm D call. The V and J ends lost 2 bases and 3 bases respectively, with 5 bases between them. The CDR3 length is 12 residues. Germline V CDR1 and CDR2: SGHDT, YYEEEE. The CDR3 DNA is TGTGCCAGCAGCTTTTCAGAAGAGACCCAGTACTTC. Its protein is CASSFSEETQYF.

This chain uses TRBV30 with TRBJ2-3, with TRBD2 identical over 7 bases. After removal of 6 bases from V and 3 bases from J, the junction contained 6 bases not matched to a gene. The germline CDR1 and CDR2 sequences are GTSNPN and SVGIG (reference sequence). The CDR3 is 13 residues long. CDR3 nucleotide sequence: TGTGCCTGCGTCGGGCGGGGGACAGATACGCAGTATTTT. Translating it yields CACVGRGTDTQYF.

J is TRBJ2-7 and V is TRBV7-8, with TRBD2 matching over 8 bases. V was clipped by 4 bases and J by 0 bases; unmatched bases: 5. Germline CDR1 is SGHVS and CDR2 is FQNEAQ. This CDR3 has 15 residues. The CDR3 spells CASSSVGGGSYEQYF. CDR3 nucleotides: TGTGCCAGCAGCTCAGTCGGGGGGGGCTCCTACGAGCAGTACTTC.

The gene calls are TRBV5-1 and TRBJ2-5; possibly TRBD1 for D (6 bases). From germline, CDR1 is SGHRS and CDR2 YFSETQ. The CDR3 totals 14 residues. Trimming took off 4 bases at V and 5 bases at J, with 15 bases between the two ends. The CDR3 region has the DNA TGCGCCAGCAGCCCCCTACAGGGAAGGGAGACCCAGTACTTC. Its translation: CASSPLQGRETQYF.

The chain couples TRBV19 to TRBJ2-7, with no clear D. The CDR3 contains 13 residues. V was trimmed by 6 bases and J by 2 bases, leaving 11 bases between them. Germline lookup yields CDR1 LNHDA and CDR2 SQIVND (reference sequence). DNA for the CDR3: TGTGCCAGTAGCCCCGCGGCCGCCTACGAGCAGTACTTC. Residues: CASSPAAAYEQYF.

The CDR3 DNA reads TGTGCCAGCAGCTTATTCCTAGAGTCGGTCCGAGATACGCAGTATTTT. Its protein is CASSLFLESVRDTQYF. V and J are TRBV7-9 and TRBJ2-3; D ambiguous. Germline V gene sequence: CDR1 SEHNR, CDR2 FQNEAQ (reference sequence). This CDR3 spans 16 amino acids. The ends were cut back, 2 bases at V and 5 bases at J, with 17 bases in the middle.

In this sample, this clone turned up once. This chain uses TRBV7-2 with TRBJ2-1; 13 nucleotides agree with TRBD2. The V gene end was trimmed by 6 bases and the J gene end by 6 bases; junction bases not matched to a gene: 8. CDR3 size: 16 residues. From germline, CDR1 is SGHTA and CDR2 FQGNSA. Here the CDR3 reads CASSQTSGRPTNEQFF. In DNA, the CDR3 is TGTGCCAGCAGTCAGACTAGCGGGAGGCCCACCAATGAGCAGTTCTTC.

In its sample, this clone was seen many times. The chain uses TRBV13 and TRBJ1-2, with 8 bases fitting TRBD1. CDR3 length equals 16 residues. Germline CDR1 and CDR2: PRHDT and FYEKMQ (reference sequence). Trimming removed 5 bases from V and 4 bases from J; junction bases left unmatched: 12. CDR3 sequence: CASSAGTGSGVYGYTF. The CDR3 DNA follows: TGTGCCAGCAGCGCCGGGACAGGCTCAGGGGTCTATGGCTACACCTTC.

This sequence joins TRBV6-5 and TRBJ1-5, with a tentative D call TRBD1 (5 bases). V dropped 4 bases and J dropped 7 bases, with 11 bases sitting between them. From germline, CDR1 is MNHEY and CDR2 SVGAGI. CDR3 length: 13 residues. CDR3 loop: CASSSLGGQPQHF. Here the CDR3 DNA reads TGTGCCAGCAGTTCCCTCGGGGGGCAGCCCCAGCATTTT.

This clone was seen more than once but under ten times. This rearrangement joins TRBV10-1 to TRBJ1-1; D is perhaps TRBD1 (6 bases). Germline V gene lookup returns CDR1 WNHNN and CDR2 SYGVQD (reference sequence). The germline V and J ends were trimmed by 5 bases and 4 bases, with 11 bases remaining between them. The CDR3 consists of 13 residues. The DNA for the CDR3 is TGCGCCAGCAGTTTCAGGGGAATCACTGAAGCTTTCTTT. The encoded protein is CASSFRGITEAFF.

This chain connects TRBV9 to TRBJ2-6; D is unclear. The V end lost 0 bases, the J end lost 1 base, and 14 bases lay between the germline ends. The CDR3 covers 18 residues. Germline assignment: CDR1 SGDLS and CDR2 YYNGEE. The CDR3 protein is CASSVEDVSRSGANVLTF. Written as DNA, the CDR3 is TGTGCCAGCAGCGTAGAAGATGTAAGTAGATCTGGGGCCAACGTCCTGACTTTC.

Worth noting for this clone: Other DNA sequences in this sample translate to the same CDR3. The rearrangement joins TRBV5-6 to TRBJ1-2, with D perhaps matching TRBD1 (6 bases). The CDR3 contains 13 residues. CDR1 and CDR2 from the germline V gene are SGHDT and YYEEEE. V was trimmed by 0 bases and J by 6 bases, leaving 9 bases between them. CDR3 nucleotide sequence: TGTGCCAGCAGCTTGGGGCAGGGGCATGGCTACACCTTC. It translates to CASSLGQGHGYTF.

This sequence joins TRBV3-1 (or the pseudogene TRBV3-2) and TRBJ2-1; D perhaps matches TRBD2 (6 bases). Germline CDR1 and CDR2: LGHDT and YNNKEL (reference sequence). Deletions cut 1 base from V and 7 bases from J, with 11 bases between. There are 14 residues in the CDR3. CDR3: CASSQGLVGNEQFF. The CDR3 bases are TGTGCCAGCAGCCAAGGACTAGTGGGGAATGAGCAGTTCTTC.

CDR3 protein: CASGFWGEDTQYF. The CDR3 bases are TGTGCTAGTGGTTTTTGGGGGGAAGATACGCAGTATTTT. The chain combines TRBV12-5 with TRBJ2-3; TRBD2 is a possible D gene (6 bases). Trimming took off 3 bases at V and 5 bases at J, with 9 bases between the two ends. The CDR3 covers 13 residues. CDR1 is LGHNT and CDR2 is FRNRAP in the germline V gene.

The chain employs TRBV19 and TRBJ1-2; 10 nucleotides align to TRBD1. V shed 7 bases, J shed 3 bases, and the junction held 11 bases outside the gene matches. Germline V gene data show CDR1 as LNHDA and CDR2 as SQIVND (reference sequence). This CDR3 is built from 16 residues. CDR3 sequence reads: CASTTTGGPLDYGYTF. The CDR3 DNA reads as TGTGCCAGTACCACGACAGGGGGCCCACTCGACTATGGCTACACCTTC.

This rearrangement joins TRBV27 to TRBJ1-4, with TRBD1 as a possible D gene (5 bases). The CDR3 is 15 amino acids. Looked up from germline, CDR1 is MNHEY and CDR2 is SMNVEV (reference sequence). Trimming took off 5 bases at V and 8 bases at J, with 18 bases between the two ends. The CDR3 here is CASSPGGESWEKLFF. CDR3 sequence (DNA): TGTGCCAGCAGTCCTGGGGGGGAATCCTGGGAAAAACTGTTTTTT.

The chain uses TRBV19 and TRBJ2-5; TRBD2 is a possible D gene (6 bases). Germline values: CDR1 LNHDA, CDR2 SQIVND (reference sequence). Trimming took 10 bases from V and 3 from J, leaving 15 bases between them. This CDR3 contains 13 residues. CDR3 loop: CATREHGEETQYF. The DNA for the CDR3 is TGTGCCACACGGGAGCATGGAGAAGAGACCCAGTACTTC.

CDR3 sequence (DNA): TGTGCCAGCAGCAAAGTCATCTCGGTTCGGGGAGAACAGCCCCAGCATTTT. As protein: CASSKVISVRGEQPQHF. The chain has TRBV21-1 and TRBJ1-5. TRBV21-1 is a documented pseudogene. This CDR3 is 17 amino acids long.

This chain links TRBV1 with TRBJ2-7; the tabulated D call, TRBD2, remains unverified against the DNA. TRBV1 is a documented pseudogene. This CDR3 is built from 18 residues. The CDR3 sequence: CTSSQDRPTAALSYEQYF. The DNA for the CDR3 is TGCACCAGCAGCCAAGATCGTCCCACAGCGGCGCTCTCCTACGAGCAGTACTTC.

This chain links TRBV18 with TRBJ1-1, with D unclear. V was pared by 6 bases and J by 8 bases, with 16 bases between. The length of the CDR3 is 13 residues. Looked up from germline, CDR1 is KGHSH and CDR2 is LQKENI. CDR3 sequence reads: CASSPQGREEAFF. The DNA for the CDR3 is TGTGCCAGCTCCCCTCAAGGGAGGGAGGAAGCTTTCTTT. Full variable domain (rest looked up from reference TRBV18 and TRBJ1-1): NAGVMQNPRHLVRRRGQEARLRCSPMKGHSHVYWYRQLPEEGLKFMVYLQKENIIDESGMPKERFSAEFPKEGPSILRIQQVVRGDSAAYFCASSPQGREEAFFGQGTRLTVV.

This clone showed up just a few times. This sequence joins TRBV28 and TRBJ1-5; no definite D call. The CDR3 spans 12 residues. The V gene lost 7 bases and the J gene lost 4 bases, with 8 bases spanning the gap. Germline values: CDR1 MDHEN, CDR2 SYDVKM. The DNA for the CDR3 is TGTGCCAGCAAGGCAGGAAATCAGCCCCAGCATTTT. It is translated as CASKAGNQPQHF.

In this sample, this clone turned up once. The chain recombines TRBV27 with TRBJ2-2; TRBD2 matches at 7 bases. Germline trimming cut 9 bases from V and 3 bases from J; bases unmatched to any gene: 7. CDR3 length equals 14 residues. Germline CDR1 is MNHEY and CDR2 is SMNVEV (reference sequence). Written as DNA, the CDR3 is TGTGCCAGTAGCCTAGCGGAGCACACCGGGGAGCTGTTTTTT. It translates to CASSLAEHTGELFF.

The V gene is TRBV19, the J gene TRBJ2-1, with TRBD2 identical over 11 bases. This CDR3 has 21 residues. J was trimmed by 7 bases and V by 5 bases; bases with no gene match: 25. CDR1 is LNHDA and CDR2 is SQIVND in the germline V gene (reference sequence). CDR3 region: CASSRTGMTSGTSMGRNEQFF. The CDR3 nucleotides are TGTGCCAGTAGTCGGACAGGGATGACTAGCGGGACCTCCATGGGGCGGAATGAGCAGTTCTTC.

The gene calls are TRBV6-1 and TRBJ2-2, with D tentatively TRBD2 (6 bases). Germline V CDR1 and CDR2: MNHNS, SASEGT. With 4 bases removed from V and 2 bases from J, the gap between germline ends came to 20 bases. This CDR3 is 18 amino acids long. The chain's CDR3 is CASSAWRGLTRNTGELFF. The CDR3 nucleotides read TGTGCCAGCAGTGCTTGGCGGGGTCTGACCCGCAACACCGGGGAGCTGTTTTTT.

This clone appeared once. The gene calls are TRBV10-3 and TRBJ1-1; D perhaps matches TRBD1 (5 bases). There are 11 residues in the CDR3. The germline V gene encodes CDR1 ENHRY and CDR2 SYGVKD. V lost 4 bases and J lost 8, with 8 bases in between. CDR3 residues: CAISVNREAFF. The CDR3 bases are TGTGCCATCAGTGTGAACAGGGAAGCTTTCTTT.

This clone was recorded a few times. The chain is built from TRBV5-5 and TRBJ2-7; D call uncertain. V was cut by 3 bases and J by 5 bases, with 6 bases left in between. CDR3 length equals 11 residues. Germline loops: CDR1 SGHKS, CDR2 YYEKEE (reference sequence). This CDR3 is CASSSFHEQYF. The CDR3 bases are TGTGCCAGCAGCTCCTTCCACGAGCAGTACTTC.